This T cell receptor beta chain derives from a study of vaccination effects on CD4 cells after COVID-19. It was after around eleven days of culture that CD4+ T cells were isolated. Infection with SARS-CoV-2 occurred in the person between March and December 2020, and PCR confirmed it. A half-volume exchange with IL-2 medium occurred on days 3 and 7. This CDR3 region has 15 residues. Per germline, CDR1 SGHNT and CDR2 YENEEA. Trimming took 2 bases from V and 6 from J; bases not matched to a gene: 5. Regarding this clone: The target antigen is unknown.

Some clones are missing from TCRdb's copy, which holds only in-frame ones; the method was immunoSEQ multiplex PCR. The profile shows around 45,000 clones, approximately 80% of them singletons. The material was CD4+ T cells from PBMCs cultured without peptide, obtained before COVID-19 vaccination. The chain links TRBV11-3 to TRBJ2-2, with 8 positions matching TRBD2. The receptor comes from a human donor who had a prior SARS-CoV-2 infection. CDR3 loop: CASSLRFGGAGELFF. CDR3 DNA sequence: TGTGCCAGCAGCTTACGCTTCGGGGGGGCCGGGGAGCTGTTTTTT.